The sequence of this T cell receptor beta chain was determined in a study of CD8 T cells in ankylosing spondylitis. V shed 1 base, J shed 6 bases, and the junction held 9 bases outside the gene matches. CDR3 length: 15 residues. CDR1 and CDR2 from the germline V gene are SGHRS and YFSETQ. MiXCR was run by TCRdb on the 5' RACE reads, yielding one entry per CDR3 protein. This sample yields fewer than 250,000 distinct CDR3 sequences, of which roughly a third are seen a single time; about 4% belongs to the top ten. This receptor was obtained from a male donor with ankylosing spondylitis or in good health (not recorded which). The sample was blood, either unsorted or a sorted T cell fraction (not recorded which). This rearrangement joins TRBV5-1 to TRBJ2-5, with 7 bases fitting TRBD2. This chain's CDR3 is CASSLSGLAVKTQYF. CDR3 nucleotides: TGCGCCAGCAGCTTGTCGGGGCTAGCGGTAAAGACCCAGTACTTC.